Following are 9 T cell receptor beta chains from one sample sequenced in a study of glioma-infiltrating T cells after dendritic cell vaccination. Described time point: after dendritic cell vaccination, including at tumor progression/relapse. TCRdb keeps only in-frame clones here, not all; method: immunoSEQ multiplex PCR. The sample includes 50,000 to 55,000 clones, around 91% of them seen just once. Sample: blood, taken after dendritic cell vaccination. The receptors stem from a human donor with glioblastoma.

This clone was observed a few times. The chain is built from TRBV10-3 and TRBJ1-4; TRBD1 aligns across 8 bases. The trim removed 7 bases at V and 5 bases at J, leaving 3 bases unmatched. This CDR3 comprises 13 residues. Germline V CDR1 and CDR2: ENHRY, SYGVKD. CDR3 loop: CAIKGQVNEKLFF. The CDR3, as DNA: TGTGCCATCAAGGGACAGGTGAATGAAAAACTGTTTTTT.

V and J are TRBV10-3 and TRBJ1-4; perhaps TRBD1 as D (6 bases). This CDR3 is built from 13 residues. Germline values: CDR1 ENHRY, CDR2 SYGVKD. Trimming removed 7 bases from V and 6 bases from J, with 12 bases in between. The CDR3 DNA sequence: TGTGCCATCAAGGGGGTCATTGATGAAAAACTGTTTTTT. As protein: CAIKGVIDEKLFF.

The V call is TRBV4-3, the J call TRBJ2-7; maybe TRBD1 (6 bases). V was trimmed by 1 base and J by 6 bases, leaving 19 bases between them. The CDR3 covers 16 residues. Germline CDR1 reads LGHNA; CDR2 reads YSLEER. CDR3 coding DNA: TGCGCCAGCAGCCAAGTGACAGGTGCAGTCCTTTCCGAGCAGTACTTC. It encodes CASSQVTGAVLSEQYF.

The CDR3 coding sequence is TGTGCCAGTAAGGAGGGCTACTGGAACACTGAAGCTTTCTTT. This translates into CASKEGYWNTEAFF. The rearrangement uses TRBV19 and TRBJ1-1; no clear D. V shed 7 bases and J shed 1 base, with 13 bases lying between them. The CDR3 covers 14 residues. Per germline, CDR1 LNHDA and CDR2 SQIVND (reference sequence).

The chain uses TRBV7-3 and TRBJ2-3, with D hard to call. In germline, CDR1 is SGHTA, CDR2 FQGTGA. Trimming removed 5 bases from V and 6 bases from J, with 9 bases in between. This CDR3 is 12 amino acids long. The CDR3 DNA follows: TGTGCCAGCAGCCCCAACGGGGATACGCAGTATTTT. Amino acid sequence: CASSPNGDTQYF.

The V and J genes are TRBV28 and TRBJ2-2; a weak D match, TRBD1 (6 bases). Between the trimmed V and J ends, which lost 5 bases and 4 bases, there was a span of 14 bases. The CDR3 is 15 amino acids. The V gene's germline CDR1 is MDHEN and CDR2 SYDVKM. In DNA form, the CDR3 reads TGTGCCAGCAGTCCATGGACAGAGAGCACCGGGGAGCTGTTTTTT. It codes for CASSPWTESTGELFF.

Only one count was recorded for this clone. CDR3 in amino acids: CASYSEVSGNTIYF. CDR3 coding DNA: TGTGCCAGCTATTCAGAGGTCTCTGGAAACACCATATATTTT. The chain recombines TRBV18 with TRBJ1-3; no clear D. V shed 7 bases and J shed 0 bases, with 10 bases lying between them. This CDR3 has 14 residues. Germline values: CDR1 KGHSH, CDR2 LQKENI. The full variable domain, in which reference TRBV18 and TRBJ1-3 provide the parts outside the CDR3, is NAGVMQNPRHLVRRRGQEARLRCSPMKGHSHVYWYRQLPEEGLKFMVYLQKENIIDESGMPKERFSAEFPKEGPSILRIQQVVRGDSAAYFCASYSEVSGNTIYFGEGSWLTVV.

The V gene is TRBV20-1, the J gene TRBJ2-3, with D uncertain. The V gene lost 1 base and the J gene lost 8 bases, with 7 bases spanning the gap. Germline values: CDR1 DFQATT, CDR2 SNEGSKA (reference sequence). The CDR3 loop spans 11 amino acids. The CDR3 DNA sequence: TGCAGTGCTAGAGGCCTGAGTACGCAGTATTTT. Translating gives CSARGLSTQYF.

The CDR3 region is CASTPTGWSSYEQYF. The CDR3, as DNA: TGTGCCAGCACCCCTACCGGTTGGAGCTCCTACGAGCAGTACTTC. The chain uses TRBV7-9 and TRBJ2-7; no clear D gene. The CDR3 runs to 15 residues. The V gene lost 7 bases and the J gene lost 0 bases, with 16 bases spanning the gap. Germline CDR1 reads SEHNR; CDR2 reads FQNEAQ (reference sequence).